A single sample is the source of the 30 T cell receptor beta chains below, sequenced in a study of T-cell reconstitution after alpha-beta-depleted transplantation in children. The library targeted TCRbeta and was prepared with unique molecular identifiers. TCRdb processed the PCR reads anew with MiXCR; each CDR3 protein has one entry. The table records over 85,000 distinct CDR3 sequences, 7% to 8% of them present only once. The input for sequencing was PBMCs, taken before TCRalphabeta/CD19-depleted stem cell transplant. The source of these receptors is a boy between 2 and 10 years old with acute lymphoblastic leukemia, due to receive a stem cell transplant.

The chain combines TRBV5-6 with TRBJ1-3; D is ambiguous. Trimming took off 4 bases at V and 0 bases at J, with 11 bases between the two ends. The CDR3 runs 15 residues. Germline V gene lookup returns CDR1 SGHDT and CDR2 YYEEEE. CDR3 DNA sequence: TGTGCCAGCAGCCCGATATTAAGCTCTGGAAACACCATATATTTT. Its protein product is CASSPILSSGNTIYF.

This clonotype was counted a few times. The chain employs TRBV12-3 or TRBV12-4 and TRBJ2-5, with TRBD1 identical over 10 bases. The CDR3 contains 16 residues. V was pared by 4 bases and J by 4 bases, with 9 bases of the junction left unmatched. CDR3 in amino acids: CASSSTDRGRAETQYF. In DNA form, the CDR3 reads TGTGCCAGCAGTTCCACTGACAGGGGGCGGGCAGAGACCCAGTACTTC.

This chain joins TRBV10-3 and TRBJ2-1, with 9 positions matching TRBD1. The CDR3 covers 13 residues. Germline V gene lookup returns CDR1 ENHRY and CDR2 SYGVKD. V lost 9 bases, J lost 9 bases, and 9 bases stayed unmatched. This chain's CDR3 is CAISRDRVGEQFF. CDR3 sequence (DNA): TGTGCCATTTCTCGGGACAGGGTGGGTGAGCAGTTCTTC.

This clonotype was recorded many times. The chain uses TRBV10-3 and TRBJ2-3; 10 bases are a match to TRBD2. The CDR3 runs 17 residues. Trimming removed 2 bases from V and 0 bases from J; junction bases left unmatched: 5. From germline, CDR1 is ENHRY and CDR2 SYGVKD. DNA for the CDR3: TGTGCCATCAGTGAGCCTACTAGCGGGGTTAGCACAGATACGCAGTATTTT. As protein: CAISEPTSGVSTDTQYF.

Written as DNA, the CDR3 is TGTGCCAGCGGGTCGGGACTAGCGGGGGCCGGCACAGATACGCAGTATTTT. It yields the protein CASGSGLAGAGTDTQYF. This sequence joins TRBV12-3 or TRBV12-4 and TRBJ2-3; 14 bases line up with TRBD2. The CDR3 sequence is 17 residues long. The V gene end was trimmed by 8 bases and the J gene end by 1 base; junction bases not matched to a gene: 8.

There are many counts of this clonotype. V and J are TRBV20-1 and TRBJ1-4; D uncertain. The germline CDR1 and CDR2 sequences are DFQATT and SNEGSKA (reference sequence). Trimming pared 6 bases from V and 6 bases from J, leaving 17 bases between. CDR3 length equals 14 residues. The CDR3 sequence: CSAQNGGVYEKLFF. Here the CDR3 DNA reads TGCAGTGCCCAAAACGGCGGGGTATATGAAAAACTGTTTTTT.

This clonotype was counted at least ten times. The V call is TRBV4-2, the J call TRBJ2-7, with 10 bases identical to TRBD2. CDR1 and CDR2 (germline): LGHNA, YNFKEQ. V shed 0 bases and J 5 bases; nucleotides not matched to a gene: 4. CDR3 length: 15 amino acids. The CDR3 loop reads CASSQEAGGPDEQYF. The CDR3 DNA sequence: TGTGCCAGCAGCCAAGAAGCGGGGGGGCCTGACGAGCAGTACTTC.

Only a few counts were recorded for this clonotype. This chain uses TRBV5-1 with TRBJ2-1; possible D gene TRBD2, 6 bases. V gave up 3 bases and J gave up 5 bases, with 15 bases separating them. The CDR3 extends over 15 amino acids. CDR1 is SGHRS and CDR2 is YFSETQ in the germline V gene. The CDR3 region is CASSWGLYPNNEQFF. For the CDR3, the DNA is TGCGCCAGCAGCTGGGGACTTTACCCAAACAATGAGCAGTTCTTC.

The CDR3 is CASRPLQGGAFF. The CDR3 bases are TGTGCCAGCAGGCCCCTCCAGGGGGGAGCTTTCTTT. The V call is TRBV27, the J call TRBJ1-1; 7 bases match TRBD1. CDR3 length equals 12 residues. Germline loops: CDR1 MNHEY, CDR2 SMNVEV (reference sequence). The V segment lost 6 bases and the J segment 10 bases; nucleotides outside the gene matches: 8.

Only a few counts were recorded for this clonotype. The chain combines TRBV5-1 with TRBJ2-6; 11 bases align to TRBD1. The V gene end was trimmed by 3 bases and the J gene end by 0 bases; junction bases not matched to a gene: 11. The CDR3 loop spans 20 amino acids. CDR1 is SGHRS and CDR2 is YFSETQ in the germline V gene. The CDR3 spells CASSSSGTGGIRSGANVLTF. The CDR3 region has the DNA TGCGCCAGCAGCTCATCCGGGACAGGGGGTATCCGCTCTGGGGCCAACGTCCTGACTTTC.

This clonotype was detected ten times or more. The chain couples TRBV6-6 to TRBJ2-7, with D perhaps given as TRBD1 or TRBD2 (5 bases each). Trimming left V 8 bases short and J 3 bases short, with 11 bases between. The CDR3 is 12 amino acids. The V gene's germline CDR1 is MNHNY and CDR2 SVGAGI (reference sequence). The CDR3 DNA follows: TGTGCCAGCGAGGGGCAGGGCTACGAGCAGTACTTC. As protein: CASEGQGYEQYF.

The table lists this clonotype with many counts. V is TRBV7-2 and J is TRBJ2-2; 9 bases map to TRBD1. The CDR3 is 16 residues long. Germline V gene sequence: CDR1 SGHTA, CDR2 FQGNSA. After removal of 5 bases from V and 4 bases from J, the junction contained 8 bases not matched to a gene. In DNA form, the CDR3 reads TGTGCCAGCAGCCCGGGACAGGGAAGGATCACCGGGGAGCTGTTTTTT. This encodes CASSPGQGRITGELFF. Combining the CDR3 with reference TRBV7-2 and TRBJ2-2 gives the whole variable domain GAGVSQSPSNKVTEKGKDVELRCDPISGHTALYWYRQSLGQGLEFLIYFQGNSAPDKSGLPSDRFSAERTGGSVSTLTIQRTQQEDSAVYLCASSPGQGRITGELFFGEGSRLTVL.

There are many counts of this clonotype. The chain is built from TRBV9 and TRBJ2-7, with D possibly being TRBD1 (6 bases). V was cut by 4 bases and J by 2 bases, with 19 bases left in between. CDR3 length: 16 residues. From germline, CDR1 is SGDLS and CDR2 YYNGEE. This CDR3 reads CASSPTGNSYPYEQYF. CDR3 in DNA: TGTGCCAGCAGCCCCACAGGGAATTCTTATCCCTACGAGCAGTACTTC.

This clonotype was found many times. V is TRBV4-1 and J is TRBJ1-5, with D maybe TRBD1 (6 bases). Trimming pared 0 bases from V and 6 bases from J, leaving 12 bases between. Per the germline V gene, CDR1 is MGHRA and CDR2 is YSYEKL. The length of the CDR3 is 15 residues. Here the CDR3 reads CASSQEWQGSQPQHF. The CDR3 bases are TGCGCCAGCAGCCAAGAATGGCAGGGGAGTCAGCCCCAGCATTTT.

This clonotype was counted between two and nine times. The V and J genes are TRBV27 and TRBJ2-7; TRBD2 agrees at 7 bases. The trim removed 3 bases at V and 3 bases at J, leaving 5 bases unmatched. This CDR3 spans 14 amino acids. Germline CDR1 MNHEY, CDR2 SMNVEV (reference sequence). This CDR3 is CASSLGGEDYEQYF. CDR3 DNA: TGTGCCAGCAGTTTGGGGGGGGAGGACTACGAGCAGTACTTC.

This clonotype was seen more than once but under ten times. The rearrangement links TRBV12-3 or TRBV12-4 to TRBJ1-1; unclear D gene. The CDR3 has 14 amino acids. V was cut by 6 bases and J by 0 bases, with 11 bases left in between. The CDR3 loop reads CASSFVSMNTEAFF. For the CDR3, the DNA is TGTGCCAGCAGCTTCGTTTCCATGAACACTGAAGCTTTCTTT.

Many counts were recorded for this clonotype. The V and J genes are TRBV5-1 and TRBJ2-7; the D is unclear. The CDR3 runs to 13 residues. With 1 base removed from V and 1 base from J, the gap between germline ends came to 6 bases. Per germline, CDR1 SGHRS and CDR2 YFSETQ. The CDR3 DNA follows: TGCGCCAGCAGCTTGCCACCGTCCTACGAGCAGTACTTC. Encoded protein: CASSLPPSYEQYF.

This clonotype was observed many times. The chain has TRBV2 and TRBJ2-1; no clear D gene. The CDR3 has 11 residues. Germline V lookup: CDR1 SNHLY, CDR2 FYNNEI. Trimming removed 4 bases at V and 8 bases at J, with 6 bases between. CDR3 nucleotides: TGTGCCAGCAGTGTATACGATGAGCAGTTCTTC. Translated: CASSVYDEQFF.

The V and J genes are TRBV12-3 or TRBV12-4 and TRBJ2-7; possibly TRBD2 for D (6 bases). The germline V and J ends were trimmed by 7 bases and 4 bases, with 14 bases remaining between them. The CDR3 has 13 amino acids. The chain's CDR3 is CASNLAGKYEQYF. CDR3 nucleotides: TGTGCCAGCAATCTGGCGGGGAAATACGAGCAGTACTTC.

This clonotype was recorded at least ten times. The CDR3 nucleotides are TGTGCCAGCAGCCCGCCGAGTTTTGGGCTAGCGGGAAAAACCGGGGAGCTGTTTTTT. Its protein is CASSPPSFGLAGKTGELFF. The chain combines TRBV7-2 with TRBJ2-2, with 9 bases that match TRBD2. The length of the CDR3 is 19 residues. Trimming took 5 bases from V and 5 from J; bases not matched to a gene: 18. Per the germline V gene, CDR1 is SGHTA and CDR2 is FQGNSA.

The rearrangement links TRBV6-4 to TRBJ2-3; 9 nucleotides align to TRBD2. The CDR3 sequence is 15 residues long. V was pared by 0 bases and J by 5 bases, with 3 bases of the junction left unmatched. CDR1 and CDR2 from the germline V gene are MRHNA and SNTAGT. Written as DNA, the CDR3 is TGTGCCAGCAGTGACTCGCGCGGGGGGGGAGATACGCAGTATTTT. It specifies CASSDSRGGGDTQYF.

This clonotype was counted only a few times. The chain links TRBV6-1 to TRBJ1-5; 7 bases line up with TRBD1. This CDR3 has 14 residues. V gave up 3 bases and J gave up 1 base; unmatched junction bases: 0. CDR1 is MNHNS and CDR2 is SASEGT in the germline V gene. CDR3 sequence reads: CASSEGQSNQPQHF. The CDR3, as DNA: TGTGCCAGCAGTGAGGGACAGAGCAATCAGCCCCAGCATTTT.

The gene calls are TRBV25-1 and TRBJ2-2, with D tentatively TRBD2 (7 bases). V was pared by 10 bases and J by 6 bases, with 12 bases between. This CDR3 contains 12 residues. The germline V gene has CDR1 MGHDK and CDR2 SYGVNS. The CDR3: CATLGGAGELFF. CDR3 coding DNA: TGTGCCACCCTAGGGGGGGCCGGGGAGCTGTTTTTT.

This clonotype came up many times. The chain uses TRBV12-3 or TRBV12-4 and TRBJ2-3; no clear D. The germline V and J ends were trimmed by 3 bases and 1 base, with 5 bases remaining between them. This CDR3 is built from 13 residues. CDR3 sequence reads: CASSFSGTDTQYF. The CDR3 DNA reads as TGTGCCAGCAGTTTTTCCGGCACAGATACGCAGTATTTT.

This clonotype has at least ten counts. The rearrangement uses TRBV4-2 and TRBJ2-2; D call uncertain. Germline CDR1 reads LGHNA; CDR2 reads YNFKEQ. This CDR3 spans 16 amino acids. Trimming removed 1 base from V and 0 bases from J, with 9 bases in between. CDR3 amino acids: CASSQVQASNTGELFF. CDR3 coding DNA: TGTGCCAGCAGCCAAGTGCAGGCCTCGAACACCGGGGAGCTGTTTTTT.

This clonotype showed up many times. The V call is TRBV18, the J call TRBJ1-5, with 8 bases fitting TRBD1. The J segment lost 3 bases and the V segment lost 6 bases, leaving 7 bases of the junction unmatched. The length of the CDR3 is 15 residues. Germline CDR1 is KGHSH and CDR2 is LQKENI. CDR3: CASSLGQGHNQPQHF. CDR3 sequence (DNA): TGTGCCAGCTCTCTCGGACAGGGCCACAATCAGCCCCAGCATTTT.

The sample holds many counts of this clonotype. V and J are TRBV6-2 or TRBV6-3 and TRBJ2-1; 11 bases match TRBD2. From germline, CDR1 is MNHEY and CDR2 SVGEGT. Trimming cost V 5 bases and J 3 bases; bases outside gene matches: 6. CDR3 size: 16 residues. CDR3: CASSLAGGLRYNEQFF. DNA for the CDR3: TGTGCCAGCAGTCTAGCGGGGGGCCTACGCTACAATGAGCAGTTCTTC.

The table lists this clonotype with many counts. This rearrangement joins TRBV7-2 to TRBJ1-2; D is perhaps TRBD1 (5 bases). V lost 5 bases, J lost 4 bases, and 14 bases lay in between. CDR3 size: 14 residues. CDR1 and CDR2 from the germline V gene are SGHTA and FQGNSA. The CDR3 DNA follows: TGTGCCAGCAGCCCCGATGCAGGGACCTATGGCTACACCTTC. It specifies CASSPDAGTYGYTF.

The V call is TRBV12-3 or TRBV12-4, the J call TRBJ1-1, with TRBD1 matching over 10 bases. V shed 5 bases, J shed 7 bases, and the junction held 4 bases outside the gene matches. CDR3 length: 13 residues. DNA for the CDR3: TGTGCCAGCAGTCCCTGGACAGGGGGTGAAGCTTTCTTT. Residues: CASSPWTGGEAFF.

This clonotype has only a few counts. The chain employs TRBV20-1 and TRBJ2-7; either TRBD1 or TRBD2 may fit D (5 bases each). Germline CDR1 DFQATT, CDR2 SNEGSKA (reference sequence). The V end was cut by 4 bases, the J end by 6 bases, with 19 bases between. The CDR3 sequence is 14 residues long. CDR3 in amino acids: CSAKQTGNSGEQYF. The CDR3 region has the DNA TGCAGTGCTAAACAAACAGGAAACAGCGGCGAGCAGTACTTC.